The clone carrying this TCR beta chain was recorded a few times. The antigen remains unidentified. The PCR ran on 60 Vbeta and 13 Jbeta primers. Assay used: immunoSEQ multiplex PCR; TCRdb lists only in-frame clones, some missing. In the table there are 120,000 or so clones, over 80% of which are singletons. The sample belongs to a study of cytomegalovirus exposure and HLA in healthy donors. Study-level findings and limits: In a later analysis, at a false discovery rate of 0.05, 16,951 TCR beta sequences were associated with HLA alleles. Most subjects' HLA-A and HLA-B alleles were reportedly predicted from TCR beta sequences. Overall, approximately 150 TCR beta chains were annotated as cytomegalovirus-associated.

The CDR3 runs to 16 residues. Germline V gives CDR1 MGHRA, CDR2 YSYEKL. V lost 4 bases and J lost 0, with 10 bases in between. Source material: PBMCs. The clonotype originates from a man between 18 and 35 years old in good health and CMV-seropositive. The V call is TRBV4-1, the J call TRBJ2-6; no definite D call. The CDR3 DNA follows: TGCGCCAGCAGCCCCTTGGAGCTCTCTGGGGCCAACGTCCTGACTTTC. Its translation is CASSPLELSGANVLTF.